The 32 T cell receptor beta chains below come from one sample, sequenced in a study of beta chain features in type 1 diabetes. Their antigens are not known. Findings and caveats of the study: Shorter TCRB CDR3s, moderately but significantly so, were found in Type 1 diabetes patients in all four CD4+ subsets.

The authors reverse transcribed all of the isolated RNA, so sequencing captured expressed TCRB transcripts. Repertoires were generated with immunoSEQ multiplex PCR, while TCRdb's copy carries only in-frame clones and drops some. The sample has roughly 140,000 clones, over 9% seen once. Source material: central memory CD4+ T cells from blood. Every receptor here comes from a man aged 25 to 40 with type 1 diabetes.

The CDR3 region has the DNA TGTGCCAGCTCACCATCGGCTAGCGGAGGCGGAACCGGGGAGCTGTTTTTT. Its protein is CASSPSASGGGTGELFF. The chain employs TRBV18 and TRBJ2-2; 7 positions match TRBD2. Germline V CDR1 and CDR2: KGHSH, LQKENI. This CDR3 has 17 residues. Unmatched junction bases numbered 11, after V lost 2 bases and J lost 5 bases.

This clone was observed a few times. V is TRBV28 and J is TRBJ1-2; D is ambiguous. The CDR3 spans 12 residues. Germline lookup yields CDR1 MDHEN and CDR2 SYDVKM. The germline V and J ends were trimmed by 5 bases and 2 bases, with 6 bases remaining between them. CDR3 protein: CASSPRNYGYTF. CDR3 nucleotides: TGTGCCAGCAGTCCGCGCAACTATGGCTACACCTTC.

This rearrangement joins TRBV19 to TRBJ1-5, with D perhaps TRBD1 (5 bases). Looked up from germline, CDR1 is LNHDA and CDR2 is SQIVND (reference sequence). CDR3 length: 13 residues. V was shortened by 6 bases and J by 1 base, with 7 bases between the two germline ends. The CDR3 sequence is CASRTDSNQPQHF. In DNA, the CDR3 is TGTGCCAGTAGGACAGACAGCAATCAGCCCCAGCATTTT.

This clone was seen at least ten times. The chain links TRBV7-9 to TRBJ2-1; D perhaps matches TRBD1 (6 bases). The CDR3 runs 17 residues. The germline gives CDR1 SEHNR, CDR2 FQNEAQ (reference sequence). The V gene lost 3 bases and the J gene lost 4 bases, with 19 bases spanning the gap. The chain's CDR3 is CASSFFRGPLGYNEQFF. The CDR3 DNA follows: TGTGCCAGCAGCTTCTTCAGGGGACCTTTAGGGTACAATGAGCAGTTCTTC.

Turning to this clone: One base away lies a much larger clone, so this may be a sequencing read error. Within the sample, other DNA sequences also encode this same CDR3. The chain couples TRBV7-3 to TRBJ2-3; D call uncertain. V gave up 5 bases and J gave up 0 bases, with 6 bases separating them. Germline lookup yields CDR1 SGHTA and CDR2 FQGTGA. The CDR3 has 13 residues. The CDR3 DNA sequence: TGTGCCAGCAGCCCGACTAGCACAGATACGCAGTATTTT. This gives the protein CASSPTSTDTQYF.

J is TRBJ2-5 and V is TRBV2, with 7 bases that match TRBD1. The CDR3 has 14 amino acids. CDR1 and CDR2 from the germline V gene are SNHLY and FYNNEI. V was pared by 8 bases and J by 4 bases, with 10 bases of the junction left unmatched. CDR3 loop: CASCRDRQLETQYF. CDR3 DNA: TGTGCCAGCTGCCGGGACAGACAACTAGAGACCCAGTACTTC.

The table lists this clone with many counts. This chain uses TRBV7-2 with TRBJ2-5; the D gene is possibly TRBD1 (6 bases). The V end lost 7 bases, the J end lost 4 bases, and 16 bases lay between the germline ends. The CDR3 loop spans 14 amino acids. The germline gives CDR1 SGHTA, CDR2 FQGNSA. The CDR3 nucleotides read TGTGCCAGCAACCGCGGCGTAGGGGGAGAGACCCAGTACTTC. Encoded protein: CASNRGVGGETQYF.

In this sample, this clone turned up a few times. This chain links TRBV11-2 with TRBJ2-1; D unclear. CDR3 length: 13 amino acids. V was shortened by 1 base and J by 7 bases, with 8 bases between the two germline ends. Germline CDR1 SGHAT, CDR2 FQNNGV. The CDR3 nucleotides are TGTGCCAGCAGCTTAGGGCTGCAGAATGAGCAGTTCTTC. Amino acids: CASSLGLQNEQFF. Based on the CDR3 plus reference TRBV11-2 and TRBJ2-1, the full variable domain is EAGVAQSPRYKIIEKRQSVAFWCNPISGHATLYWYQQILGQGPKLLIQFQNNGVVDDSQLPKDRFSAERLKGVDSTLKIQPAKLEDSAVYLCASSLGLQNEQFFGPGTRLTVL.

Notes on this clone: It is unclear where the CDR3 begins or ends on the DNA, so no DNA is shown, and the CDR3 is as TCRdb lists it. The chain combines TRBV27 with TRBJ2-1; TRBD2 reflects the table's D call only, with no check against the DNA. The CDR3 is 17 residues long, counting both termini. Germline assignment: CDR1 MNHEY and CDR2 SMNVEV (reference sequence). The CDR3 loop reads CASSFGEGGSSYNEQFF.

This clone has more than one count but fewer than ten. The rearrangement links TRBV5-4 to TRBJ1-2; 9 bases are a match to TRBD1. The J segment lost 5 bases and the V segment lost 0 bases, leaving 5 bases of the junction unmatched. The CDR3 length is 15 residues. The germline V gene encodes CDR1 SGHNT and CDR2 YYREEE (reference sequence). CDR3: CASSLGEGQGYGYTF. CDR3 nucleotide sequence: TGTGCCAGCAGCTTGGGCGAGGGACAGGGATATGGCTACACCTTC.

This clone was recorded a few times. The chain links TRBV5-1 to TRBJ2-5; the D gene is possibly TRBD1 (6 bases). This CDR3 has 14 residues. Germline CDR1 and CDR2: SGHRS and YFSETQ. V lost 3 bases to trimming and J lost 5 bases, with 14 bases between them. For the CDR3, the DNA is TGCGCCAGCAGCTCCAGGGGCGCTGGGGAGACCCAGTACTTC. It is translated as CASSSRGAGETQYF.

V is TRBV5-6 and J is TRBJ2-2; D remains unclear. The CDR3 totals 15 residues. Germline loops: CDR1 SGHDT, CDR2 YYEEEE. Trimming shortened V by 5 bases and J by 6 bases, and 17 bases separated the two germline ends. CDR3: CASRTYGSVPGELFF. CDR3 bases: TGTGCCAGCAGGACCTACGGGTCCGTGCCCGGGGAGCTGTTTTTT.

This clone was seen only a few times. The chain couples TRBV29-1 to TRBJ1-1; D not resolved. This CDR3 contains 13 residues. CDR1 is SQVTM and CDR2 is ANQGSEA in the germline V gene. The V end lost 4 bases, the J end lost 2 bases, and 11 bases lay between the germline ends. This CDR3 reads CSVVRFSNTEAFF. The CDR3 DNA is TGCAGCGTTGTTAGATTTTCAAACACTGAAGCTTTCTTT.

This clone showed up just a few times. The chain uses TRBV7-9 and TRBJ2-7; D is uncertain. The CDR3 totals 13 residues. V shed 1 base and J shed 9 bases, with 13 bases lying between them. Germline values: CDR1 SEHNR, CDR2 FQNEAQ (reference sequence). CDR3 nucleotide sequence: TGTGCCAGCAGCTTAGTGCCCGCGGCCCTGCAGTACTTC. The encoded protein is CASSLVPAALQYF.

The table lists this clone with a few counts. This chain links TRBV18 with TRBJ2-7; no clear D. Germline CDR1 reads KGHSH; CDR2 reads LQKENI. The ends were cut back, 4 bases at V and 7 bases at J, with 20 bases in the middle. The CDR3 covers 15 residues. The CDR3 DNA sequence: TGTGCCAGCTCACTAACGAATGGGCTGGGTGAAGAGCAGTACTTC. Translation gives CASSLTNGLGEEQYF.

This chain connects TRBV11-2 to TRBJ2-5, with TRBD1 matching over 7 bases. With 7 bases clipped from V and 5 bases from J, the junction kept 10 bases outside the gene matches. There are 14 residues in the CDR3. The germline V gene has CDR1 SGHAT and CDR2 FQNNGV. Written as DNA, the CDR3 is TGTGCCAGCAAGGTACAGGGGTCTTTGGAGACCCAGTACTTC. Its protein is CASKVQGSLETQYF.

The rearrangement joins TRBV10-3 to TRBJ2-7, with TRBD1 matching 7 bases. The junction had 7 bases not matched to a gene; V was cut back by 6 bases and J by 5 bases. Germline CDR1 reads ENHRY; CDR2 reads SYGVKD. This CDR3 region has 13 residues. CDR3 nucleotides: TGTGCCATCAGGGGACAGTTAGGCCACGAGCAGTACTTC. Amino acid sequence: CAIRGQLGHEQYF.

The J gene is TRBJ2-5, the V gene TRBV5-1, with no clear D. V shed 5 bases and J shed 0 bases, with 8 bases lying between them. Germline V gene data show CDR1 as SGHRS and CDR2 as YFSETQ. The CDR3 runs to 13 residues. The CDR3 sequence is CASSVHNQETQYF. The CDR3 DNA reads TGCGCCAGCAGTGTACATAACCAAGAGACCCAGTACTTC. Looking up the rest from reference TRBV5-1 and TRBJ2-5 gives the full variable domain: KAGVTQTPRYLIKTRGQQVTLSCSPISGHRSVSWYQQTPGQGLQFLFEYFSETQRNKGNFPGRFSGRQFSNSRSEMNVSTLELGDSALYLCASSVHNQETQYFGPGTRLLVL.

This clone was observed a few times. The gene calls are TRBV7-3 and TRBJ2-1; D call uncertain. With 2 bases removed from V and 6 bases from J, the gap between germline ends came to 8 bases. CDR3 size: 13 residues. Germline V gene sequence: CDR1 SGHTA, CDR2 FQGTGA. CDR3 sequence reads: CASSLAVPNEQFF. The CDR3 DNA reads as TGTGCCAGCAGCTTAGCGGTACCCAATGAGCAGTTCTTC. The full variable domain, with the rest looked up from reference TRBV7-3 and TRBJ2-1, is GAGVSQTPSNKVTEKGKYVELRCDPISGHTALYWYRQSLGQGPEFLIYFQGTGAADDSGLPNDRFFAVRPEGSVSTLKIQRTERGDSAVYLCASSLAVPNEQFFGPGTRLTVL.

This clone was observed a few times. The gene calls are TRBV10-3 and TRBJ2-5, with 7 bases that match TRBD1. V shed 4 bases and J 2 bases; nucleotides not matched to a gene: 4. Germline V gene data show CDR1 as ENHRY and CDR2 as SYGVKD. This CDR3 contains 14 residues. The CDR3 loop reads CAISAPGQQETQYF. CDR3 bases: TGTGCCATCAGTGCGCCGGGACAGCAAGAGACCCAGTACTTC.

The gene calls are TRBV28 and TRBJ1-4; 7 bases fit TRBD1. J was trimmed by 7 bases and V by 5 bases; bases with no gene match: 10. In germline, CDR1 is MDHEN, CDR2 SYDVKM. CDR3 length: 15 residues. DNA of the CDR3: TGTGCCAGCAGTCTCCGACAGGGTTGGATTGAAAAACTGTTTTTT. It yields the protein CASSLRQGWIEKLFF.

This clone has only a few counts. V gene TRBV5-1 combines with J gene TRBJ2-1, with 12 bases matching TRBD1. The V and J ends lost 3 bases and 9 bases, in that order; junction bases with no gene match: 7. The CDR3 length is 15 residues. Germline V gives CDR1 SGHRS, CDR2 YFSETQ. The CDR3 region has the DNA TGCGCCAGCAGCTCCCAGGGACAGGGGGCAGGTGAGCAGTTCTTC. This encodes CASSSQGQGAGEQFF. Based on the CDR3 plus reference TRBV5-1 and TRBJ2-1, the full variable domain is KAGVTQTPRYLIKTRGQQVTLSCSPISGHRSVSWYQQTPGQGLQFLFEYFSETQRNKGNFPGRFSGRQFSNSRSEMNVSTLELGDSALYLCASSSQGQGAGEQFFGPGTRLTVL.

This clone has a handful of counts. J is TRBJ1-2 and V is TRBV4-2; 7 bases are shared with TRBD1. This CDR3 region has 14 residues. CDR1 LGHNA and CDR2 YNFKEQ come from the germline V gene. Trimming at V came to 4 bases and at J to 4 bases, leaving 6 bases not matched to a gene. The CDR3 region is CASSPGQLIYGYTF. CDR3 DNA sequence: TGTGCCAGCAGCCCGGGACAGTTGATCTATGGCTACACCTTC.

In its sample, this clone was seen a few times. The V gene is TRBV5-6, the J gene TRBJ1-1; the D is unclear. V lost 0 bases, J lost 12 bases, and 9 bases lay in between. CDR1 and CDR2 (germline): SGHDT, YYEEEE. The CDR3 has 11 amino acids. CDR3 amino acids: CASSLEYESFF. CDR3 sequence (DNA): TGTGCCAGCAGCTTGGAGTATGAGTCTTTCTTT. The whole variable domain, filled in from reference TRBV5-6 and TRBJ1-1, reads DAGVTQSPTHLIKTRGQQVTLRCSPKSGHDTVSWYQQALGQGPQFIFQYYEEEERQRGNFPDRFSGHQFPNYSSELNVNALLLGDSALYLCASSLEYESFFGQGTRLTVV.

V usage is TRBV2 and J usage is TRBJ2-2; 7 bases line up with TRBD2. With 5 bases clipped from V and 6 bases from J, the junction kept 9 bases outside the gene matches. The CDR3 loop spans 15 amino acids. The germline gives CDR1 SNHLY, CDR2 FYNNEI. The CDR3 spells CASSRTGGRSGELFF. Written as DNA, the CDR3 is TGTGCCAGCAGTAGAACTGGCGGGAGATCCGGGGAGCTGTTTTTT. Full variable domain (remainder filled in from reference TRBV2 and TRBJ2-2): EPEVTQTPSHQVTQMGQEVILRCVPISNHLYFYWYRQILGQKVEFLVSFYNNEISEKSEIFDDQFSVERPDGSNFTLKIRSTKLEDSAMYFCASSRTGGRSGELFFGEGSRLTVL.

In this sample, this clone turned up a few times. This sequence joins TRBV11-2 and TRBJ2-5; 9 bases agree with TRBD2. Germline V gives CDR1 SGHAT, CDR2 FQNNGV. The junction had 16 bases not matched to a gene; V was cut back by 6 bases and J by 8 bases. The CDR3 is made up of 16 amino acids. The CDR3 bases are TGTGCCAGCAGTATTTCCCAGGATAGCGGGAGAGCTACCCAGTACTTC. Protein sequence: CASSISQDSGRATQYF.

This clone turned up a few times. The V and J genes are TRBV28 and TRBJ1-5; TRBD1 matches at 8 bases. Germline values: CDR1 MDHEN, CDR2 SYDVKM. After removal of 7 bases from V and 7 bases from J, the junction contained 9 bases not matched to a gene. There are 14 residues in the CDR3. The CDR3 DNA is TGTGCCAGCACGTTTGGGGACAGGCGCCAGCCCCAGCATTTT. Protein sequence: CASTFGDRRQPQHF.

V and J are TRBV6-6 and TRBJ2-1, with TRBD2 matching 13 bases. The V gene's germline CDR1 is MNHNY and CDR2 SVGAGI (reference sequence). V lost 5 bases and J lost 6; bases outside the gene matches: 4. The CDR3 extends over 15 amino acids. This chain's CDR3 is CASSNGLAGVNEQFF. DNA of the CDR3: TGTGCCAGCAGTAACGGACTAGCGGGAGTCAATGAGCAGTTCTTC.

The chain is built from TRBV4-2 and TRBJ1-1; no definite D call. V lost 10 bases and J lost 1, with 13 bases in between. The CDR3 sequence is 13 residues long. Germline values: CDR1 LGHNA, CDR2 YNFKEQ. The CDR3 protein is CATRFGGNTEAFF. The DNA for the CDR3 is TGTGCCACCCGATTTGGAGGGAACACTGAAGCTTTCTTT.

The V call is TRBV6-5, the J call TRBJ1-5; possibly TRBD1 for D (6 bases). V lost 8 bases, J lost 5 bases, and 10 bases lay in between. Germline CDR1 and CDR2: MNHEY and SVGAGI. This CDR3 comprises 12 residues. CDR3 bases: TGTGCCAGCGGGGACACTGATCAGCCCCAGCATTTT. Translated, it gives CASGDTDQPQHF.

This clone was seen only a few times. The rearrangement links TRBV30 to TRBJ2-5; unclear D gene. Germline V gene lookup returns CDR1 GTSNPN and CDR2 SVGIG (reference sequence). V shed 2 bases and J shed 4 bases, with 5 bases lying between them. This CDR3 comprises 11 residues. The CDR3 protein is CAWSSRETQYF. CDR3 in DNA: TGTGCCTGGAGTTCGCGAGAGACCCAGTACTTC.

This clone has just a few counts. The V call is TRBV5-1, the J call TRBJ1-1; tentatively, D is TRBD1 (6 bases). V was clipped by 0 bases and J by 2 bases, with 8 bases between them. This CDR3 is 14 amino acids long. Germline assignment: CDR1 SGHRS and CDR2 YFSETQ. The CDR3, as DNA: TGCGCCAGCAGCTTGGCGGGGGGCAACACTGAAGCTTTCTTT. It translates to CASSLAGGNTEAFF.